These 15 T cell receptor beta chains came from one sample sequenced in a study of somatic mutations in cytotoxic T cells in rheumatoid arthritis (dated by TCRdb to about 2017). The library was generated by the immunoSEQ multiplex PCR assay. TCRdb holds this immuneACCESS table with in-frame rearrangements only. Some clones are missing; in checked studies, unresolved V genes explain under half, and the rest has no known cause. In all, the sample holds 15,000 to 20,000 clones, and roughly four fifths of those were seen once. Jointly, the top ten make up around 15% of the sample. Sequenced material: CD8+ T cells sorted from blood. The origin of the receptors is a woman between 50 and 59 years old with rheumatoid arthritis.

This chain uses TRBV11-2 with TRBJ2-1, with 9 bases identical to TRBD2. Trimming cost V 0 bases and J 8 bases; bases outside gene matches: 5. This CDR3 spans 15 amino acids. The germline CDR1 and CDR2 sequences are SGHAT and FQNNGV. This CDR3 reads CASSLEGREGHEQFF. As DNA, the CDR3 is TGTGCCAGCAGCTTAGAGGGGCGGGAGGGCCATGAGCAGTTCTTC.

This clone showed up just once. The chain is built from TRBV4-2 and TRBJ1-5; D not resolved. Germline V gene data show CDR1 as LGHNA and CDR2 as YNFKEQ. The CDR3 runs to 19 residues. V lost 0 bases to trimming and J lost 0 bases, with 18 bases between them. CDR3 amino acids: CASSQDPVGRSDSNQPQHF. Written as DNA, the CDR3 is TGTGCCAGCAGCCAAGATCCAGTGGGCAGGAGCGATAGCAATCAGCCCCAGCATTTT.

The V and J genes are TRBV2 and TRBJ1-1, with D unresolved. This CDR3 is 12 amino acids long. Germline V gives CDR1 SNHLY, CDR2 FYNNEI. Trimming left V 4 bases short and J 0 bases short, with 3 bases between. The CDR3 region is CASSVLNTEAFF. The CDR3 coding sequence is TGTGCCAGCAGTGTTCTGAACACTGAAGCTTTCTTT. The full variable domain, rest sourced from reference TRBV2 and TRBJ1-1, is EPEVTQTPSHQVTQMGQEVILRCVPISNHLYFYWYRQILGQKVEFLVSFYNNEISEKSEIFDDQFSVERPDGSNFTLKIRSTKLEDSAMYFCASSVLNTEAFFGQGTRLTVV.

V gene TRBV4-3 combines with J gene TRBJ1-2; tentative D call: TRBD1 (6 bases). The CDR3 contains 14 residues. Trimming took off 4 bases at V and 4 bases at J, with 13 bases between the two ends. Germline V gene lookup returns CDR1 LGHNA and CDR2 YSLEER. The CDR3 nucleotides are TGCGCCAGCAGCCCCTGGGACAAGAGCTATGGCTACACCTTC. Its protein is CASSPWDKSYGYTF.

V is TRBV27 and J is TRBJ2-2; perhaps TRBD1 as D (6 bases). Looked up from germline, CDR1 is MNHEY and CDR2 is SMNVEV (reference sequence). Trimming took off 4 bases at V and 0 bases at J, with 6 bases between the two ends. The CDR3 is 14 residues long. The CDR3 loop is CASSSGANTGELFF. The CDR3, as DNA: TGTGCCAGCAGTTCAGGGGCGAACACCGGGGAGCTGTTTTTT.

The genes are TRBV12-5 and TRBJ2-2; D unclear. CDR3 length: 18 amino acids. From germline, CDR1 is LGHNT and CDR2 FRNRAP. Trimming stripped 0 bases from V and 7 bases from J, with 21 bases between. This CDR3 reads CASGLVRMELRMDGELFF. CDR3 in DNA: TGTGCTAGTGGTTTGGTACGGATGGAGCTTCGTATGGACGGGGAGCTGTTTTTT.

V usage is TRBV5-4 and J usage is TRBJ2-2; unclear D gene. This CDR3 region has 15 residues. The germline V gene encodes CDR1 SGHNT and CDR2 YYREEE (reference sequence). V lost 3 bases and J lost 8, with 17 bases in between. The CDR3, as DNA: TGTGCCAGCAGCTCGGACCAGGCCCGCCCGGGGGAGCTGTTTTTT. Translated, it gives CASSSDQARPGELFF.

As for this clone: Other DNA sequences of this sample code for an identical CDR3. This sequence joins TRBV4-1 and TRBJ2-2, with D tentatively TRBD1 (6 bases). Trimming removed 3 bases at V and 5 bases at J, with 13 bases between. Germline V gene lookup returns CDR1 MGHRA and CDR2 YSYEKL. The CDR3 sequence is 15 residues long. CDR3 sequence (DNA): TGCGCCAGCAGCCATAAGACAGGAAGGACCGGGGAGCTGTTTTTT. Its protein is CASSHKTGRTGELFF.

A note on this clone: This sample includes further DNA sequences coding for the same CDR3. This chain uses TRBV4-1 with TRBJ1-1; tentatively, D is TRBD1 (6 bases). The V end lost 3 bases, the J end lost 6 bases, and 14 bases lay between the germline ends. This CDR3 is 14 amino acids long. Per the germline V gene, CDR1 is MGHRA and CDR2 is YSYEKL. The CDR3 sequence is CASSQVTTGPEAFF. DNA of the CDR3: TGCGCCAGCAGCCAGGTCACGACAGGACCTGAAGCTTTCTTT.

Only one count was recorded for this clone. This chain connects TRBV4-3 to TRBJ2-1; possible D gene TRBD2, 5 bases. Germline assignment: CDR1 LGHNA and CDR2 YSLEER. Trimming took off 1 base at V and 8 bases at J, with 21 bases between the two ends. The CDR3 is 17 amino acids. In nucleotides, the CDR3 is TGCGCCAGCAGCCAAGGTGGAGCGGAGTGGGCCCCTGATGAGCAGTTCTTC. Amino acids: CASSQGGAEWAPDEQFF.

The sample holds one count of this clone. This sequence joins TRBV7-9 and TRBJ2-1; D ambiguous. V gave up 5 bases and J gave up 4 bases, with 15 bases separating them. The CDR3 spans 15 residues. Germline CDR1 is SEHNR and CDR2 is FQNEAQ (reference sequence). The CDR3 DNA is TGTGCCAGCAGCCCCTCGGTAATAAGGTACAATGAGCAGTTCTTC. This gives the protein CASSPSVIRYNEQFF. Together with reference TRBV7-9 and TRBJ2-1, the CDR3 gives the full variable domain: DTGVSQNPRHKITKRGQNVTFRCDPISEHNRLYWYRQTLGQGPEFLTYFQNEAQLEKSRLLSDRFSAERPKGSFSTLEIQRTEQGDSAMYLCASSPSVIRYNEQFFGPGTRLTVL.

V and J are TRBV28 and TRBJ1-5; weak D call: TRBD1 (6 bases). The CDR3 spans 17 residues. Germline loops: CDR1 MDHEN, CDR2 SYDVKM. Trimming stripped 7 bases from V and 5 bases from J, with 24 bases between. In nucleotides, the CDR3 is TGTGCCAGCATCAGTTTATCCAAAGGGGGGGTGGATCAGCCCCAGCATTTT. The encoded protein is CASISLSKGGVDQPQHF. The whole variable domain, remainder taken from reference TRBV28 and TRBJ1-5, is DVKVTQSSRYLVKRTGEKVFLECVQDMDHENMFWYRQDPGLGLRLIYFSYDVKMKEKGDIPEGYSVSREKKERFSLILESASTNQTSMYLCASISLSKGGVDQPQHFGDGTRLSIL.

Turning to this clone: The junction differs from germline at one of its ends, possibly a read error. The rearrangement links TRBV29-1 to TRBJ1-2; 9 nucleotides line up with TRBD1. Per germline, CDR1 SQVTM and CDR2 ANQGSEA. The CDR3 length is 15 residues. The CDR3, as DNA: TGCAGCGTTGATGCTGTACAGGGGGCAAAGGGTGGCTACGCCTTC. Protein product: CSVDAVQGAKGGYAF.

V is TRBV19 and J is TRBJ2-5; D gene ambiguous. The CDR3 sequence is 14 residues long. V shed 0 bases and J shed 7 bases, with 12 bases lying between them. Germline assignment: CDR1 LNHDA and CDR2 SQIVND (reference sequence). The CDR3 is CASSIDLPAGTQYF. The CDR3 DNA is TGTGCCAGTAGTATAGACTTGCCAGCCGGGACCCAGTACTTC.

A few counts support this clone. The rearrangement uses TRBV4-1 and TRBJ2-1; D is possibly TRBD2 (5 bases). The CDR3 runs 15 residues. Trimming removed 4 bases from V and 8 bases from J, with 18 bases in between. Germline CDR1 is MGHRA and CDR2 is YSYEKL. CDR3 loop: CASSLEEYSRDEQFF. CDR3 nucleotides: TGCGCCAGCAGCCTTGAGGAGTATTCGAGGGATGAGCAGTTCTTC.